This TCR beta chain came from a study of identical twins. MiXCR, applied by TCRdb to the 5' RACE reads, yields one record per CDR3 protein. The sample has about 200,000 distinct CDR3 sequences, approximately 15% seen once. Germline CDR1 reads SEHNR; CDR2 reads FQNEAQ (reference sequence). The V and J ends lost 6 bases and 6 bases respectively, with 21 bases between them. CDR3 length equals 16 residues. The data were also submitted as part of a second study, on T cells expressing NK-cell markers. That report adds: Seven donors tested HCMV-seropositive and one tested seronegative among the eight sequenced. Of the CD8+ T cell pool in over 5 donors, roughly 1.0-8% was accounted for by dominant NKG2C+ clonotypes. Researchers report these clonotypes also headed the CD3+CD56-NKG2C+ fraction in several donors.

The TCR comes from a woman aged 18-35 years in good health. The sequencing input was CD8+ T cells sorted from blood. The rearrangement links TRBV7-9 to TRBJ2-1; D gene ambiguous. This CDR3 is CASRPRVPRAINEQFF. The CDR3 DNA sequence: TGTGCCAGCAGACCTAGGGTCCCCCGCGCCATCAATGAGCAGTTCTTC.